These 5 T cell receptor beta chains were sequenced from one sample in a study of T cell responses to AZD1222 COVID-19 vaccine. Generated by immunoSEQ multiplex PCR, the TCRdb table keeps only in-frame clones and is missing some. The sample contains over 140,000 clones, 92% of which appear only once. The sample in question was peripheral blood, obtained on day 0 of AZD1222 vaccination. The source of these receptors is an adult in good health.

CDR3 residues: CASSLALDYNEQFF. The CDR3 region has the DNA TGCGCCAGCAGCTTGGCTCTGGACTACAATGAGCAGTTCTTC. The J gene is TRBJ2-1, the V gene TRBV5-1; D is undetermined. This CDR3 region has 14 residues. Trimming took off 0 bases at V and 3 bases at J, with 7 bases between the two ends. Germline assignment: CDR1 SGHRS and CDR2 YFSETQ. Filled out from reference TRBV5-1 and TRBJ2-1, the complete variable domain reads KAGVTQTPRYLIKTRGQQVTLSCSPISGHRSVSWYQQTPGQGLQFLFEYFSETQRNKGNFPGRFSGRQFSNSRSEMNVSTLELGDSALYLCASSLALDYNEQFFGPGTRLTVL.

The CDR3 region has the DNA TGTGCCAGCAGCCACGGAGAGACCCAGTACTTC. Translated, it gives CASSHGETQYF. This chain uses TRBV3-1 (or the pseudogene TRBV3-2) with TRBJ2-5; D not certain. Looked up from germline, CDR1 is LGHDT and CDR2 is YNNKEL (reference sequence). V lost 3 bases and J 4 bases, leaving 3 bases between the germline ends. CDR3 length: 11 residues.

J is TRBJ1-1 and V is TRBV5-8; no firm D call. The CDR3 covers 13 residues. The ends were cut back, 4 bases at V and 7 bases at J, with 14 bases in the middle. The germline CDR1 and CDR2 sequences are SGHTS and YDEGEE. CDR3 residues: CASSRARRVEAFF. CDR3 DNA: TGTGCCAGCAGCAGGGCCCGTCGGGTTGAAGCTTTCTTT.

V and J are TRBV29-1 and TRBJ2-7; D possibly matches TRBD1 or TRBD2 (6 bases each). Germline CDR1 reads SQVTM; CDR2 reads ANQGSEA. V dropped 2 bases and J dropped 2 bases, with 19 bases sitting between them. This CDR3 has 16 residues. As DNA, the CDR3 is TGCAGCGTTGAAAGGGGGTGGGACTTCAGAGCCTACGAGCAGTACTTC. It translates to CSVERGWDFRAYEQYF.

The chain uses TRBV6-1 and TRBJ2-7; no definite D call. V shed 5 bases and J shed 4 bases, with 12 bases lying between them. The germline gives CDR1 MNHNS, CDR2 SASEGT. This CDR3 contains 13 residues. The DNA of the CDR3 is TGTGCCAGCAGTTGGGTTCCTTTGTACGAGCAGTACTTC. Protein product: CASSWVPLYEQYF.